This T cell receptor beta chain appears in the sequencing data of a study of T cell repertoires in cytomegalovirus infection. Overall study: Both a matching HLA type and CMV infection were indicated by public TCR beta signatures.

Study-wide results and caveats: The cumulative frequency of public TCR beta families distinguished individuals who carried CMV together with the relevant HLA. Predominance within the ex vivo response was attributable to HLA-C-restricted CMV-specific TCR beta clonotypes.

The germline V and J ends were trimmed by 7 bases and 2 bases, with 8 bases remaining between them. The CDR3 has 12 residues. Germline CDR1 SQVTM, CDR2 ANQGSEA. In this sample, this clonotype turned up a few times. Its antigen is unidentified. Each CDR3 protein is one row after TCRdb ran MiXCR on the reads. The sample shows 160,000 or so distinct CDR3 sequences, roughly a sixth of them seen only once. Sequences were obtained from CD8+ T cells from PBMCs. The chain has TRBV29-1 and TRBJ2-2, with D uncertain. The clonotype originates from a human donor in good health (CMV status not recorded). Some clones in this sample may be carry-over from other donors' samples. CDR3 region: CSAPSNTGELFF. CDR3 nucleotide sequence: TGCAGCGCCCCGAGCAACACCGGGGAGCTGTTTTTT.